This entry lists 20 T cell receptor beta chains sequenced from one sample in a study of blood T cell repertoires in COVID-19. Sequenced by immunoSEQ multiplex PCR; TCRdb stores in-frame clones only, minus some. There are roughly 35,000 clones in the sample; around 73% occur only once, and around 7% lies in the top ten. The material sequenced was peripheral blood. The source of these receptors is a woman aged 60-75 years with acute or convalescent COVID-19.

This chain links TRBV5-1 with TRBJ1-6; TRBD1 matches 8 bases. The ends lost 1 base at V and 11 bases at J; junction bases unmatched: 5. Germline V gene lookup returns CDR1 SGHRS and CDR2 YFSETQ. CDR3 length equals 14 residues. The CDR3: CASSLNQGAAPLHF. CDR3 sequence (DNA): TGCGCCAGCAGCTTGAACCAGGGGGCGGCACCCCTCCACTTT.

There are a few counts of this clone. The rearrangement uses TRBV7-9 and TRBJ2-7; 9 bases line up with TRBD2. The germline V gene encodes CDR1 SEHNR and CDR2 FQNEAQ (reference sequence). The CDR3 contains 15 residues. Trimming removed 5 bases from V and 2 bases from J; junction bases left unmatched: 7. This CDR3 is CASSQSGTSPYEQYF. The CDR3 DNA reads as TGTGCCAGCAGCCAATCCGGGACTAGCCCCTACGAGCAGTACTTC.

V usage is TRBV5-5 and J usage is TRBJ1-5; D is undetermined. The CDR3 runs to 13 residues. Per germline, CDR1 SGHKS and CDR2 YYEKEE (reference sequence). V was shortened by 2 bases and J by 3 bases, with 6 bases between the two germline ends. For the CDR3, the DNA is TGTGCCAGCAGCTTTACTGACAATCAGCCCCAGCATTTT. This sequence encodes CASSFTDNQPQHF.

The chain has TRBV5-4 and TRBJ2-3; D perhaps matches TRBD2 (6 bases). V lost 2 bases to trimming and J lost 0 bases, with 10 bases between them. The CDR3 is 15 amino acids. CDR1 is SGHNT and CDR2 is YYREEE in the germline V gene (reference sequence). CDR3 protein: CASSFSSVSTDTQYF. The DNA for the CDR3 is TGTGCCAGCAGCTTCTCTAGCGTCAGCACAGATACGCAGTATTTT.

CDR3 sequence: CASRPTGTPSYEQYF. The CDR3, as DNA: TGTGCCAGTAGACCCACCGGGACACCCTCCTACGAGCAGTACTTC. The rearrangement links TRBV19 to TRBJ2-7, with a possible D match to TRBD1 (6 bases). With 6 bases removed from V and 0 bases from J, the gap between germline ends came to 15 bases. Germline CDR1 and CDR2: LNHDA and SQIVND (reference sequence). The CDR3 runs to 15 residues.

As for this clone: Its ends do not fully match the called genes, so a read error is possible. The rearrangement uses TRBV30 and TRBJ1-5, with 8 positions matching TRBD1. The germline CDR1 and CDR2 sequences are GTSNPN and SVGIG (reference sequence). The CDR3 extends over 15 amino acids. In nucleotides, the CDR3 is TGTGCCCGGAGTAAGGACAGGGTGAGCAATCAGCCCCAGCATTTT. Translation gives CARSKDRVSNQPQHF.

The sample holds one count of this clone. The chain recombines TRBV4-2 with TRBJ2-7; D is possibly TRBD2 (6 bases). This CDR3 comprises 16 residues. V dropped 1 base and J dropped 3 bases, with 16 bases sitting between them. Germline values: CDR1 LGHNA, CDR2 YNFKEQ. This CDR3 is CASSQGVGSGDYEQYF. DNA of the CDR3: TGTGCCAGCAGCCAAGGGGTAGGTAGCGGAGACTACGAGCAGTACTTC.

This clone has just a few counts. CDR3 sequence (DNA): TGTGCCAGCAGTGAGCGGACAGGGGAGACGGGAGAGACCCAGTACTTC. Its protein product is CASSERTGETGETQYF. The chain uses TRBV2 and TRBJ2-5; TRBD1 aligns across 9 bases. CDR3 length: 16 residues. From germline, CDR1 is SNHLY and CDR2 FYNNEI. V shed 3 bases, J shed 4 bases, and the junction held 9 bases outside the gene matches.

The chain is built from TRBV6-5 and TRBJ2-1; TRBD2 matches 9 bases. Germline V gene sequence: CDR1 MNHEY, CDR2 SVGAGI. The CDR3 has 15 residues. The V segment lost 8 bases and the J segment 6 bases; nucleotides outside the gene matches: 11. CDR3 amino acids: CASWDAAGGSNEQFF. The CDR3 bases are TGTGCCAGCTGGGACGCAGCGGGGGGCAGCAATGAGCAGTTCTTC.

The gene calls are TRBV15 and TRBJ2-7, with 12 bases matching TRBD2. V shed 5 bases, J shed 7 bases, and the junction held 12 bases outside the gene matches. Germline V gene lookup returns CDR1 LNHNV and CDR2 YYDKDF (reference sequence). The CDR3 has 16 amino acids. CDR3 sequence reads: CATSGTTGLAGGEQYF. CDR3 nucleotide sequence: TGTGCCACCAGCGGCACGACGGGACTAGCGGGTGGTGAGCAGTACTTC.

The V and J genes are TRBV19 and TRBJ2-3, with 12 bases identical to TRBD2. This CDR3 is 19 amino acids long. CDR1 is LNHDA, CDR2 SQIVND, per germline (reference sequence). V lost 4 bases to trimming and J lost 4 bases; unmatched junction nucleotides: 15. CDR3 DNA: TGTGCCAGTAGTAGGGTGACTAGCGGGGGCCCAGCGAAACCAGATACGCAGTATTTT. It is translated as CASSRVTSGGPAKPDTQYF.

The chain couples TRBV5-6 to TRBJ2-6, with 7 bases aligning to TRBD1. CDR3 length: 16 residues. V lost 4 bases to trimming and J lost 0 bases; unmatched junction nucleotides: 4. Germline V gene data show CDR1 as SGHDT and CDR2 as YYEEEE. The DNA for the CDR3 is TGTGCCAGCAGCGGGGACAGACACTCTGGGGCCAACGTCCTGACTTTC. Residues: CASSGDRHSGANVLTF.

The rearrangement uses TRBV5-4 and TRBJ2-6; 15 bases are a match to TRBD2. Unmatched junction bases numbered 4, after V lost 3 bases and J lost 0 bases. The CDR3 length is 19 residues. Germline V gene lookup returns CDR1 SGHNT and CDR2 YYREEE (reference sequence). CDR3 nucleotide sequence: TGTGCCAGCAGCTCCGGGACTAGCGGGGGGTCCTCTGGGGCCAACGTCCTGACTTTC. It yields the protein CASSSGTSGGSSGANVLTF.

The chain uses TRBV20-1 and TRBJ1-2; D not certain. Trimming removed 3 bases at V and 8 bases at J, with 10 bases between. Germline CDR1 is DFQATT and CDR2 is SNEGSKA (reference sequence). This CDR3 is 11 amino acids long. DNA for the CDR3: TGCAGTGCTAGCAGCGGAGGCGGCTACACCTTC. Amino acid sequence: CSASSGGGYTF.

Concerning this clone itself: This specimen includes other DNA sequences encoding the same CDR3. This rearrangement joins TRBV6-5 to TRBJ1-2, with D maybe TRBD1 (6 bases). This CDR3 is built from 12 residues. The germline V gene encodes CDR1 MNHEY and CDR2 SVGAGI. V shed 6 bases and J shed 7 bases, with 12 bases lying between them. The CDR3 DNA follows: TGTGCCAGCAGACTACAGGGCTTTGGCTACACCTTC. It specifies CASRLQGFGYTF.

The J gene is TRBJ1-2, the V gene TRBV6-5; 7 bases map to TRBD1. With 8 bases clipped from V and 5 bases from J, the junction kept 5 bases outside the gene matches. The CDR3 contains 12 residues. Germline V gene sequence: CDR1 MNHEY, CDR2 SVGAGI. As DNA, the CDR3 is TGTGCCAGCCAGGGGGTTGGGTATGGCTACACCTTC. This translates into CASQGVGYGYTF.

The CDR3 DNA follows: TGTGCCAGCAGCTCCGGGGGGGGTTCCCCTATCGGCTACACCTTC. Residues: CASSSGGGSPIGYTF. This chain links TRBV7-9 with TRBJ1-2, with a possible D match to TRBD1 (5 bases). This CDR3 region has 15 residues. CDR1 and CDR2 from the germline V gene are SEHNR and FQNEAQ (reference sequence). Trimming stripped 4 bases from V and 8 bases from J, with 20 bases between.

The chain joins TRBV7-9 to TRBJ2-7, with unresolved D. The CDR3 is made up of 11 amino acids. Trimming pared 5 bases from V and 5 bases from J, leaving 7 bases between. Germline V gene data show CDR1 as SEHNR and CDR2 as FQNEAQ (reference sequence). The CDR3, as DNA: TGTGCCAGCAGCCCCCAGGACGAGCAGTACTTC. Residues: CASSPQDEQYF.

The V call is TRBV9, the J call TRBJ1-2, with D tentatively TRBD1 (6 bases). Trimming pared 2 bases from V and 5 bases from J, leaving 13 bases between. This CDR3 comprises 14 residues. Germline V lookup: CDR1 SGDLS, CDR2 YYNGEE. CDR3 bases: TGTGCCAGCAGCGTGACCAGGGGAGGGTATGGCTACACCTTC. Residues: CASSVTRGGYGYTF.

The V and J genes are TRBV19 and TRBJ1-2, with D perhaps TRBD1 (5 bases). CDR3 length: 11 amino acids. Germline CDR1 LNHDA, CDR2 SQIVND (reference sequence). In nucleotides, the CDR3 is TGTGCTACTGGGGGGTTCGATGGCTACACCTTC. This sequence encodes CATGGFDGYTF.